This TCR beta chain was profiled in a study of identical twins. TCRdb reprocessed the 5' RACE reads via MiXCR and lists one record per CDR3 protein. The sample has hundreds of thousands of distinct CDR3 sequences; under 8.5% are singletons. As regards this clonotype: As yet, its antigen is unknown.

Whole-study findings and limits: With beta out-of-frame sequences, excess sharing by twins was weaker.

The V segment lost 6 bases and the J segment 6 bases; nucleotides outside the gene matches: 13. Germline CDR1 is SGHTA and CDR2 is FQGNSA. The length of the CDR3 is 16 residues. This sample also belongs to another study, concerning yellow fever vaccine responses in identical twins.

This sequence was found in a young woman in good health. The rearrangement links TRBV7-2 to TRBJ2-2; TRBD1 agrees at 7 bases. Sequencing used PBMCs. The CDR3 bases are TGTGCCAGCAGAGTAGCCGGGACAGATTTTCCCGGGGAGCTGTTTTTT. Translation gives CASRVAGTDFPGELFF.